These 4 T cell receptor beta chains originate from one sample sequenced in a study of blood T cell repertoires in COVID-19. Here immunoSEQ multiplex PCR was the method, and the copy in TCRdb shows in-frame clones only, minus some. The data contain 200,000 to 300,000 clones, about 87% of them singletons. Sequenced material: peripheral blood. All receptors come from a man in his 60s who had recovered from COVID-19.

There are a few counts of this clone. The chain's CDR3 is CASSLGQGADTQYF. In DNA form, the CDR3 reads TGTGCCAGCTCACTCGGACAGGGGGCTGATACGCAGTATTTT. The chain recombines TRBV18 with TRBJ2-3; TRBD1 matches at 11 bases. The germline V gene encodes CDR1 KGHSH and CDR2 LQKENI. J was trimmed by 6 bases and V by 4 bases; bases with no gene match: 3. The CDR3 sequence is 14 residues long.

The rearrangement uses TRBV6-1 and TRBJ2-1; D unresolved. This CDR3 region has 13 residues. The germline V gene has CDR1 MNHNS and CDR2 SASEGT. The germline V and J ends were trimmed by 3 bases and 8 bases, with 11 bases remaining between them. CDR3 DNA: TGTGCCAGCAGTGATTTCCCACCGGATGAGCAGTTCTTC. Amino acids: CASSDFPPDEQFF.

The CDR3 coding sequence is TGCAGCGTTACCGGGACAGAAAACTATGGCTACACCTTC. It specifies CSVTGTENYGYTF. This chain joins TRBV29-1 and TRBJ1-2, with 7 bases aligning to TRBD1. V lost 5 bases to trimming and J lost 2 bases; unmatched junction nucleotides: 5. Per germline, CDR1 SQVTM and CDR2 ANQGSEA. The CDR3 has 13 residues.

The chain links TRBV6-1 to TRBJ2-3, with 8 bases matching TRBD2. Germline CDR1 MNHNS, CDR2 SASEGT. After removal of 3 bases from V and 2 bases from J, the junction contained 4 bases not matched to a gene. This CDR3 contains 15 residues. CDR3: CASSDLAGHTDTQYF. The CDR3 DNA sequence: TGTGCCAGCAGTGACCTAGCGGGCCACACAGATACGCAGTATTTT.